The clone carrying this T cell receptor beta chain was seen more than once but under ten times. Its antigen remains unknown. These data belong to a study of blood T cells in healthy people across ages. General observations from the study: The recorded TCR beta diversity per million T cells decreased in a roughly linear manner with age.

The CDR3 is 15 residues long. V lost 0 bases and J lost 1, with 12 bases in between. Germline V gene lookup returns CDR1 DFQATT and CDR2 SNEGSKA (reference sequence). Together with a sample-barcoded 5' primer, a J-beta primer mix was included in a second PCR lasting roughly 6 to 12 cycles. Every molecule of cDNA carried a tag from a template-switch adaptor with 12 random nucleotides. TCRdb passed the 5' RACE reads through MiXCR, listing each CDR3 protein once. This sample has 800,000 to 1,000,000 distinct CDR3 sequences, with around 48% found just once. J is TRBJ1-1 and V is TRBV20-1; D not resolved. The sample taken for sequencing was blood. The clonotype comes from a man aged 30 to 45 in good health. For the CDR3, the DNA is TGCAGTGCTAGAGATAGAGGAGGCGGGAACACTGAAGCTTTCTTT. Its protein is CSARDRGGGNTEAFF.